The following is a T cell receptor (beta chain) sequence with its context. Its antigen is undetermined. Data came from immunoSEQ multiplex PCR; TCRdb stores just in-frame clones and leaves some out. The sample has some 180,000 clones; approximately 92% are singletons. The data were taken from a study of T cell responses to AZD1222 COVID-19 vaccine. Study information: The study pooled second doses at about 4 or about 12 weeks.

The CDR3 covers 16 residues. From germline, CDR1 is LGHDT and CDR2 YNNKEL (reference sequence). The V and J ends lost 0 bases and 4 bases respectively, with 13 bases between them. Study-level findings and limits: Reports indicate that nearly half of spike-specific TCRs are directed at unmutated variant regions. Sampling captured repertoires only after the peak T cell response. There were vaccine-associated CD4 TCRs across spike, dominant at 160-218 and 743-854.

The source was peripheral blood, collected on day 0 of AZD1222 vaccination. This chain uses TRBV3-1 (or the pseudogene TRBV3-2) with TRBJ2-1; a weak D match, TRBD1 (6 bases). This TCR was recovered from an adult in good health. The CDR3 region is CASSQDGAGAYNEQFF. The CDR3 nucleotides read TGTGCCAGCAGCCAAGATGGGGCAGGGGCTTACAATGAGCAGTTCTTC.